Sequencing of this TCR beta chain was carried out in a study of shared clonotypes between healthy human individuals. A remark on this clone: Its antigen is unidentified.

Profiling relied on immunoSEQ multiplex PCR, and the TCRdb table lists in-frame clones only, not all of them. In the table there are 2 million to 2.5 million clones, roughly 92% of which are singletons. General study findings and limits: Lower generation probabilities were found for non-shared clonotypes than for those shared by all four donors.

Trimming removed 0 bases at V and 4 bases at J, with 6 bases between. Germline loops: CDR1 MNHEY, CDR2 SVGAGI. The CDR3 runs 13 residues. This sequence was found in a man aged 18 to 29 in good health. Some clones in this sample may be carry-over from other donors' samples. The sample was naive CD4+ T cells from PBMCs. Subset specified: CD45RA+ positively selected. This sequence joins TRBV6-5 and TRBJ1-2; the D is unclear. The chain's CDR3 is CASSYSEGYGYTF. CDR3 DNA sequence: TGTGCCAGCAGTTACTCGGAGGGCTATGGCTACACCTTC.